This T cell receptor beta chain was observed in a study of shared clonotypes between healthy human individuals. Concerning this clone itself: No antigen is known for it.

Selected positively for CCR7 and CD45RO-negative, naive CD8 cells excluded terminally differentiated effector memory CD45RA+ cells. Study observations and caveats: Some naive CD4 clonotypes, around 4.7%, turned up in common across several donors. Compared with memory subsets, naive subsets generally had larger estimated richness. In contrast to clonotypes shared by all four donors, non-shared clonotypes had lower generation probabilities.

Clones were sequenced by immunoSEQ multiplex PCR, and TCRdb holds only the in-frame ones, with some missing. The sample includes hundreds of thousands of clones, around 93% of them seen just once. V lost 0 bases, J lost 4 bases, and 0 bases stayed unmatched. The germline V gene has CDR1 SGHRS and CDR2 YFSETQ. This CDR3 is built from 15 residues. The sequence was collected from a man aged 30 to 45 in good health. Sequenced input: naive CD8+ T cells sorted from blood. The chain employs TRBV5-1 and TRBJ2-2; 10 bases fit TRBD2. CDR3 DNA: TGCGCCAGCAGCTTGGGGACTAGCGGCACCGGGGAGCTGTTTTTT. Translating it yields CASSLGTSGTGELFF.